The 30 T cell receptor beta chains below all came from one sample that was sequenced in a study of blood T cell repertoires in COVID-19. The repertoire was sequenced with immunoSEQ multiplex PCR; TCRdb's copy has only in-frame clones and lacks some. Of some 250,000 clones listed, over 80% are singletons. The sequenced sample was peripheral blood. Receptor source: a man in his forties with acute or convalescent COVID-19.

The J gene is TRBJ2-7, the V gene TRBV20-1; D is unresolved. Trimming cost V 6 bases and J 1 base, with 4 bases left between them. The CDR3 spans 10 residues. Germline CDR1 and CDR2: DFQATT and SNEGSKA (reference sequence). CDR3 DNA sequence: TGCAGTGCCCAATCCTACGAGCAGTACTTC. Residues: CSAQSYEQYF.

V gene TRBV5-4 combines with J gene TRBJ1-2; D might be TRBD1 (6 bases). V lost 1 base and J 3 bases, leaving 13 bases between the germline ends. This CDR3 region has 15 residues. The germline gives CDR1 SGHNT, CDR2 YYREEE (reference sequence). This CDR3 reads CASSLTRGNYYGYTF. Here the CDR3 DNA reads TGTGCCAGCAGCTTGACCAGGGGTAATTACTATGGCTACACCTTC.

The V call is TRBV10-1, the J call TRBJ2-2; D possibly corresponds to TRBD1 (7 bases). Germline CDR1 is WNHNN and CDR2 is SYGVQD (reference sequence). The CDR3 contains 15 residues. V dropped 4 bases and J dropped 6 bases, with 15 bases sitting between them. The CDR3 DNA sequence: TGCGCCAGCAGTGGGGGCACCAGGGGGGCCGGGGAGCTGTTTTTT. Its protein is CASSGGTRGAGELFF.

The rearrangement links TRBV9 to TRBJ1-1; D is uncertain. The CDR3 spans 16 residues. V shed 0 bases and J shed 1 base, with 13 bases lying between them. Germline V gene lookup returns CDR1 SGDLS and CDR2 YYNGEE. The CDR3 loop reads CASSVGLRSRNTEAFF. For the CDR3, the DNA is TGTGCCAGCAGCGTAGGGTTGAGGTCAAGGAACACTGAAGCTTTCTTT.

V usage is TRBV5-4 and J usage is TRBJ2-1; the match to TRBD2 covers 7 bases. Trimming removed 6 bases from V and 2 bases from J; junction bases left unmatched: 8. The CDR3 covers 15 residues. Germline assignment: CDR1 SGHNT and CDR2 YYREEE (reference sequence). CDR3 DNA sequence: TGTGCCAGCACCGTTTTGGGGAGGGCCTACAATGAGCAGTTCTTC. This sequence encodes CASTVLGRAYNEQFF.

The V call is TRBV5-4, the J call TRBJ1-2; 9 nucleotides line up with TRBD1. Per germline, CDR1 SGHNT and CDR2 YYREEE (reference sequence). Trimming took 4 bases from V and 4 from J; bases not matched to a gene: 11. This CDR3 is 16 amino acids long. The CDR3 loop is CASSLGQGVSLYGYTF. CDR3 sequence (DNA): TGTGCCAGCAGCCTGGGACAGGGAGTGAGCCTCTATGGCTACACCTTC.

The chain uses TRBV6-2 or TRBV6-3 and TRBJ1-3; D unresolved. CDR1 MNHEY and CDR2 SVGEGT come from the germline V gene. The CDR3 runs 14 residues. V was trimmed by 7 bases and J by 0 bases, leaving 10 bases between them. The CDR3 is CASNPRGSGNTIYF. The DNA for the CDR3 is TGTGCCAGCAACCCCCGAGGCTCTGGAAACACCATATATTTT.

The chain carries TRBV30 and TRBJ1-1; no clear D. This CDR3 is built from 12 residues. Germline CDR1 is GTSNPN and CDR2 is SVGIG (reference sequence). Trimming took off 3 bases at V and 10 bases at J, with 15 bases between the two ends. CDR3 sequence reads: CAWSPRDVGAFF. CDR3 DNA: TGTGCCTGGAGCCCTAGAGACGTAGGAGCTTTCTTT.

This clone appeared a single time. This chain joins TRBV11-2 and TRBJ2-1, with 7 bases matching TRBD1. Looked up from germline, CDR1 is SGHAT and CDR2 is FQNNGV. This CDR3 has 15 amino acids. Losses at the gene ends were 5 bases for V and 0 bases for J; bases not matched to a gene: 4. CDR3 DNA sequence: TGTGCCAGCAGCAGGGGGACAGACTCCTACAATGAGCAGTTCTTC. The encoded protein is CASSRGTDSYNEQFF.

The chain couples TRBV2 to TRBJ1-5, with 7 bases lining up with TRBD1. J gave up 1 base and V 6 bases, and 6 bases lay outside the gene matches. Germline V lookup: CDR1 SNHLY, CDR2 FYNNEI. The CDR3 extends over 15 amino acids. The CDR3 is CASSNDRDSNQPQHF. Written as DNA, the CDR3 is TGTGCCAGCAGCAACGACAGGGACAGCAATCAGCCCCAGCATTTT.

The gene calls are TRBV5-5 and TRBJ2-5; the match to TRBD1 covers 8 bases. From germline, CDR1 is SGHKS and CDR2 YYEKEE (reference sequence). CDR3 length equals 13 residues. The junction had 1 base not matched to a gene; V was cut back by 2 bases and J by 4 bases. CDR3 amino acids: CASSFRGRETQYF. CDR3 in DNA: TGTGCCAGCAGCTTCAGGGGGCGAGAGACCCAGTACTTC.

This sequence joins TRBV19 and TRBJ1-2, with 8 bases aligning to TRBD1. The CDR3 has 15 residues. V was clipped by 6 bases and J by 0 bases; unmatched bases: 6. Germline lookup yields CDR1 LNHDA and CDR2 SQIVND (reference sequence). CDR3 DNA: TGTGCCAGTAGACAGGGGGGACAACCTAACTATGGCTACACCTTC. Amino acids: CASRQGGQPNYGYTF.

The chain links TRBV7-8 to TRBJ2-5; D unresolved. The CDR3 is made up of 14 amino acids. Germline CDR1 reads SGHVS; CDR2 reads FQNEAQ. Deletions cut 5 bases from V and 2 bases from J, with 12 bases between. The CDR3 DNA follows: TGTGCCAGCAGCCCCTCCGAACAGCAAGAGACCCAGTACTTC. It translates to CASSPSEQQETQYF.

This chain joins TRBV5-5 and TRBJ1-5; D is unclear. Trimming cost V 0 bases and J 4 bases, with 8 bases left between them. This CDR3 contains 14 residues. Germline lookup yields CDR1 SGHKS and CDR2 YYEKEE (reference sequence). CDR3: CASSLEAVNQPQHF. CDR3 in DNA: TGTGCCAGCAGCTTGGAGGCGGTGAATCAGCCCCAGCATTTT.

The chain has TRBV18 and TRBJ1-5; 9 nucleotides agree with TRBD1. Germline V gives CDR1 KGHSH, CDR2 LQKENI. The junction had 5 bases not matched to a gene; V was cut back by 2 bases and J by 6 bases. The CDR3 has 15 amino acids. The CDR3 loop reads CASSPATGGGQPQHF. The CDR3 nucleotides are TGTGCCAGCTCACCAGCGACAGGGGGGGGTCAGCCCCAGCATTTT.

J is TRBJ1-5 and V is TRBV19; 7 nucleotides align to TRBD1. Losses at the gene ends were 7 bases for V and 2 bases for J; bases not matched to a gene: 2. The CDR3 runs 13 residues. Germline V gene lookup returns CDR1 LNHDA and CDR2 SQIVND (reference sequence). In DNA, the CDR3 is TGTGCCAGTACTACAGGGGGCAATCAGCCCCAGCATTTT. Translating gives CASTTGGNQPQHF. The full variable domain, completed using reference TRBV19 and TRBJ1-5, is DGGITQSPKYLFRKEGQNVTLSCEQNLNHDAMYWYRQDPGQGLRLIYYSQIVNDFQKGDIAEGYSVSREKKESFPLTVTSAQKNPTAFYLCASTTGGNQPQHFGDGTRLSIL.

The chain is built from TRBV27 and TRBJ1-2; 7 nucleotides agree with TRBD1. Germline CDR1 reads MNHEY; CDR2 reads SMNVEV (reference sequence). This CDR3 contains 16 residues. Trimming cost V 8 bases and J 8 bases; bases outside gene matches: 20. CDR3 DNA: TGTGCCAGCCGACGTACTTGGGACAGCAACTTGGGGGGCTACACCTTC. Its translation is CASRRTWDSNLGGYTF.

This chain connects TRBV5-6 to TRBJ2-1; TRBD1 matches at 11 bases. Germline-derived CDR1 and CDR2 are SGHDT and YYEEEE. The length of the CDR3 is 15 residues. Trimming at V came to 3 bases and at J to 6 bases, leaving 5 bases not matched to a gene. The CDR3 spells CASSWGTGGGNEQFF. Here the CDR3 DNA reads TGTGCCAGCAGCTGGGGGACAGGGGGAGGCAATGAGCAGTTCTTC.

This clone was observed a handful of times. The V and J genes are TRBV10-3 and TRBJ1-3, with 7 bases fitting TRBD1. CDR1 ENHRY and CDR2 SYGVKD come from the germline V gene. Trimming took 6 bases from V and 0 from J; bases not matched to a gene: 2. This CDR3 comprises 14 residues. Here the CDR3 reads CAISRTGSGNTIYF. The CDR3 bases are TGTGCCATCAGCCGGACAGGCTCTGGAAACACCATATATTTT.

The rearrangement uses TRBV3-1 (or the pseudogene TRBV3-2) and TRBJ1-4, with a tentative D call TRBD1 (6 bases). V was shortened by 3 bases and J by 7 bases, with 12 bases between the two germline ends. The CDR3 covers 14 residues. The germline gives CDR1 LGHDT, CDR2 YNNKEL (reference sequence). The CDR3 here is CASSHQQGAEKLFF. The CDR3 nucleotides read TGTGCCAGCAGCCACCAACAGGGAGCTGAAAAACTGTTTTTT.

A few counts support this clone. DNA for the CDR3: TGTGCCAGCAGCTCCTCAGGGGGTCGGGGCTATGGCTACACCTTC. It specifies CASSSSGGRGYGYTF. This rearrangement joins TRBV5-6 to TRBJ1-2, with 7 nucleotides matching TRBD1. V lost 3 bases, J lost 4 bases, and 9 bases stayed unmatched. This CDR3 has 15 amino acids. Germline CDR1 and CDR2: SGHDT and YYEEEE.

The V and J genes are TRBV5-6 and TRBJ2-3; no definite D call. Germline lookup yields CDR1 SGHDT and CDR2 YYEEEE. V gave up 0 bases and J gave up 3 bases, with 8 bases separating them. This CDR3 comprises 14 residues. The CDR3 reads CASSLGQPTDTQYF. Written as DNA, the CDR3 is TGTGCCAGCAGCTTGGGACAACCAACAGATACGCAGTATTTT.

This chain connects TRBV30 to TRBJ1-6, with a weak D call TRBD1 (5 bases). Looked up from germline, CDR1 is GTSNPN and CDR2 is SVGIG (reference sequence). Trimming left V 0 bases short and J 6 bases short, with 6 bases between. The CDR3 extends over 13 amino acids. This CDR3 reads CAWSVQGNSPLHF. The DNA for the CDR3 is TGTGCCTGGAGTGTCCAGGGTAATTCACCCCTCCACTTT.

The rearrangement joins TRBV11-2 to TRBJ1-4; maybe TRBD1 (6 bases). The CDR3 consists of 14 residues. Trimming took 6 bases from V and 4 from J, leaving 12 bases between them. CDR1 and CDR2 from the germline V gene are SGHAT and FQNNGV. The CDR3 spells CASRDDRLNEKLFF. CDR3 DNA: TGTGCCAGCAGGGACGACAGGCTTAATGAAAAACTGTTTTTT.

The sample holds a few counts of this clone. The rearrangement uses TRBV14 and TRBJ2-7, with D unresolved. The CDR3 runs 11 residues. Germline V CDR1 and CDR2: SGHDN, FVKESK. The germline V and J ends were trimmed by 4 bases and 4 bases, with 5 bases remaining between them. CDR3 region: CASSRGYEQYF. The CDR3 DNA follows: TGTGCCAGCAGCCGAGGTTACGAGCAGTACTTC.

This rearrangement joins TRBV19 to TRBJ2-3; 7 bases are a match to TRBD2. The CDR3 extends over 14 amino acids. Per the germline V gene, CDR1 is LNHDA and CDR2 is SQIVND (reference sequence). The J segment lost 5 bases and the V segment lost 4 bases, leaving 6 bases of the junction unmatched. The chain's CDR3 is CASSNGLDRDTQYF. The DNA for the CDR3 is TGTGCCAGTAGTAACGGACTAGATCGAGATACGCAGTATTTT.

The chain couples TRBV5-4 to TRBJ2-7; 9 bases match TRBD2. This CDR3 region has 14 residues. The V gene end was trimmed by 4 bases and the J gene end by 3 bases; junction bases not matched to a gene: 5. CDR1 and CDR2 (germline): SGHNT, YYREEE (reference sequence). CDR3 in amino acids: CASSDGTSIYEQYF. The CDR3 nucleotides are TGTGCCAGCAGCGACGGGACTAGCATCTACGAGCAGTACTTC.

The chain employs TRBV27 and TRBJ1-2; D is undetermined. The CDR3 is made up of 13 amino acids. V was shortened by 3 bases and J by 8 bases, with 13 bases between the two germline ends. Germline values: CDR1 MNHEY, CDR2 SMNVEV (reference sequence). The CDR3 region is CASSLLGGLGYTF. For the CDR3, the DNA is TGTGCCAGCAGTTTGCTGGGCGGGTTAGGCTACACCTTC.

V gene TRBV13 combines with J gene TRBJ1-5; D gene uncertain. From germline, CDR1 is PRHDT and CDR2 FYEKMQ (reference sequence). V lost 5 bases and J lost 4, with 6 bases in between. CDR3 length: 12 amino acids. The CDR3, as DNA: TGTGCCAGCAGCATTAGTAATCAGCCCCAGCATTTT. Encoded protein: CASSISNQPQHF.

The chain links TRBV2 to TRBJ2-7, with TRBD2 matching 7 bases. The germline V gene has CDR1 SNHLY and CDR2 FYNNEI. CDR3 size: 14 residues. After removal of 5 bases from V and 7 bases from J, the junction contained 11 bases not matched to a gene. In nucleotides, the CDR3 is TGTGCCAGCAGTACCGGGACTACAGTAAGTGAGCAGTACTTC. As protein: CASSTGTTVSEQYF. The whole variable domain, filled in from reference TRBV2 and TRBJ2-7, reads EPEVTQTPSHQVTQMGQEVILRCVPISNHLYFYWYRQILGQKVEFLVSFYNNEISEKSEIFDDQFSVERPDGSNFTLKIRSTKLEDSAMYFCASSTGTTVSEQYFGPGTRLTVT.